The sequence of this T cell receptor beta chain was determined in a study of shared clonotypes between healthy human individuals. On the study more broadly: CD8 memory received one plate per donor, CD8 naive two, CD4 memory three and CD4 naive three.

Note on this clone: No antigen is known for it.

Here immunoSEQ multiplex PCR was the method, and the copy in TCRdb shows in-frame clones only, minus some. The sample consists of approximately 720,000 clones, roughly 94% of them appearing once. Naive CD8 cells, CD45RO-negative and positively selected for CCR7, excluded terminally differentiated effector memory CD45RA+ cells. Deletions cut 7 bases from V and 11 bases from J, with 9 bases between. Looked up from germline, CDR1 is MNHEY and CDR2 is SMNVEV (reference sequence). This CDR3 has 9 residues. The study's findings and limits: Several donors showed sharing of approximately 5% of naive CD4 clonotypes.

The specimen was naive CD8+ T cells sorted from blood. The receptor's source is a man aged 30 to 45 in good health. The chain recombines TRBV27 with TRBJ2-7, with a weak D call TRBD2 (5 bases). The CDR3 bases are TGTGCCAGCACCTTCGGGGAGTACTTC. Translated: CASTFGEYF.